A single sample is the source of the 10 T cell receptor beta chains below, sequenced in a study of response to subunit inactivated influenza vaccine. TCRdb used MiXCR to reprocess the RT-PCR reads, holding one entry per CDR3 protein. The sample has hundreds of thousands of distinct CDR3 sequences, 6% to 9% seen once. The input for sequencing was PBMCs from blood, taken 23 to 25 months after vaccination. All receptors come from a man between 50 and 69 years old who received an inactivated influenza vaccine.

This clonotype was counted many times. The rearrangement links TRBV25-1 to TRBJ2-7, with TRBD2 identical over 11 bases. J lost 9 bases, V lost 4 bases, and 14 bases had no gene match. CDR3 length: 16 residues. Germline V gene data show CDR1 as MGHDK and CDR2 as SYGVNS. CDR3 region: CASSGPSGGTLRVQYF. The DNA for the CDR3 is TGTGCCAGCAGTGGCCCTAGCGGGGGGACGCTACGAGTGCAGTACTTC.

The J gene is TRBJ2-5, the V gene TRBV10-3; the D gene is possibly TRBD1 (6 bases). CDR1 is ENHRY and CDR2 is SYGVKD in the germline V gene. The CDR3 is made up of 14 amino acids. V was cut by 5 bases and J by 5 bases, with 15 bases left in between. The CDR3 sequence is CAISTQGKGETQYF. CDR3 DNA: TGTGCCATCAGTACCCAGGGGAAAGGGGAGACCCAGTACTTC.

This clonotype was detected only a few times. This chain links TRBV2 with TRBJ2-5, with D perhaps matching TRBD1 (6 bases). Looked up from germline, CDR1 is SNHLY and CDR2 is FYNNEI. The ends were cut back, 8 bases at V and 2 bases at J, with 9 bases in the middle. The CDR3 runs 12 residues. DNA for the CDR3: TGTGCCAGCGCCGGGACACAAGAGACCCAGTACTTC. This gives the protein CASAGTQETQYF. Full variable domain (rest looked up from reference TRBV2 and TRBJ2-5): EPEVTQTPSHQVTQMGQEVILRCVPISNHLYFYWYRQILGQKVEFLVSFYNNEISEKSEIFDDQFSVERPDGSNFTLKIRSTKLEDSAMYFCASAGTQETQYFGPGTRLLVL.

This chain connects TRBV12-3 or TRBV12-4 to TRBJ2-7, with 8 bases lining up with TRBD2. The CDR3 extends over 14 amino acids. V lost 3 bases, J lost 6 bases, and 7 bases stayed unmatched. The CDR3 here is CASSFGGRIPEQYF. The CDR3 nucleotides read TGTGCCAGCAGTTTTGGCGGGAGGATCCCCGAGCAGTACTTC.

V gene TRBV7-2 combines with J gene TRBJ2-1; TRBD1 aligns across 7 bases. Germline CDR1 is SGHTA and CDR2 is FQGNSA. V was clipped by 2 bases and J by 3 bases; unmatched bases: 1. The CDR3 length is 14 residues. CDR3 DNA sequence: TGTGCCAGCAGCTTAAGGGACAGCTACAATGAGCAGTTCTTC. As protein: CASSLRDSYNEQFF.

This clonotype has at least ten counts. The chain is built from TRBV5-1 and TRBJ1-1; 9 bases map to TRBD1. V lost 3 bases to trimming and J lost 4 bases; unmatched junction nucleotides: 4. Germline V gene lookup returns CDR1 SGHRS and CDR2 YFSETQ. This CDR3 is built from 14 residues. The CDR3 region has the DNA TGCGCCAGCAGCTCGGGACAGGGTCCCACTGAAGCTTTCTTT. Protein: CASSSGQGPTEAFF.

This clonotype was recorded a few times. The chain uses TRBV27 and TRBJ1-1, with D possibly being TRBD1 (6 bases). Trimming removed 6 bases from V and 0 bases from J, with 14 bases in between. CDR1 MNHEY and CDR2 SMNVEV come from the germline V gene (reference sequence). This CDR3 is 15 amino acids long. The CDR3 DNA is TGTGCCAGCAGAACCGGACAGCGTTTGAACACTGAAGCTTTCTTT. It specifies CASRTGQRLNTEAFF.

This clonotype was detected ten times or more. The chain carries TRBV5-1 and TRBJ1-2, with a tentative D call TRBD1 (6 bases). Trimming shortened V by 8 bases and J by 3 bases, and 14 bases separated the two germline ends. CDR1 is SGHRS, CDR2 YFSETQ, per germline. The length of the CDR3 is 13 residues. In nucleotides, the CDR3 is TGCGCCAGTAACCCAGGGGACCACTATGGCTACACCTTC. Its protein product is CASNPGDHYGYTF. The entire variable domain, with the rest obtained from reference TRBV5-1 and TRBJ1-2, is as follows: KAGVTQTPRYLIKTRGQQVTLSCSPISGHRSVSWYQQTPGQGLQFLFEYFSETQRNKGNFPGRFSGRQFSNSRSEMNVSTLELGDSALYLCASNPGDHYGYTFGSGTRLTVV.

This clonotype has a handful of counts. The J gene is TRBJ2-3, the V gene TRBV20-1; D not resolved. The V and J ends lost 3 bases and 3 bases respectively, with 7 bases between them. This CDR3 region has 12 residues. The germline gives CDR1 DFQATT, CDR2 SNEGSKA (reference sequence). CDR3 sequence reads: CSASTITDTQYF. The CDR3 DNA reads TGCAGTGCTAGTACGATTACAGATACGCAGTATTTT.

J is TRBJ2-7 and V is TRBV11-2; no clear D gene. The CDR3 runs 17 residues. V was shortened by 1 base and J by 0 bases, with 16 bases between the two germline ends. Germline V gene data show CDR1 as SGHAT and CDR2 as FQNNGV. The CDR3: CASSLGLSSLLSYEQYF. The CDR3 bases are TGTGCCAGCAGCTTAGGTCTAAGCTCACTCCTCTCCTACGAGCAGTACTTC.